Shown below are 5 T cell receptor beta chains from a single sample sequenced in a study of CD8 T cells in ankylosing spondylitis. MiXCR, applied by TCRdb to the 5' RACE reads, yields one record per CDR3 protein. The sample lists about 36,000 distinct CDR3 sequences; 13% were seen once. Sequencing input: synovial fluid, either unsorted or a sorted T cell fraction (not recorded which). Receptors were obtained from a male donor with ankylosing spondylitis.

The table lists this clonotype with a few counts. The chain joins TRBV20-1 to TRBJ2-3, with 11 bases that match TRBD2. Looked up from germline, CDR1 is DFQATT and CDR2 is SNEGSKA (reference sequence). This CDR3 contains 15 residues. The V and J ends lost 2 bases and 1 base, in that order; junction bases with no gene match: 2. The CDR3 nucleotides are TGCAGTGCTAGACTAGCGGGGGGCCGCACAGATACGCAGTATTTT. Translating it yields CSARLAGGRTDTQYF.

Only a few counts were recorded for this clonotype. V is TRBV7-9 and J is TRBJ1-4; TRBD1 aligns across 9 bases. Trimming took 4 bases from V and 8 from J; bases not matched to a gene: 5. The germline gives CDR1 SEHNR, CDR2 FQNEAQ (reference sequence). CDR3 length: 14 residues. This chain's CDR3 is CASSSPGTGEKLFF. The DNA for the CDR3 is TGTGCCAGCAGCTCCCCCGGGACAGGGGAAAAACTGTTTTTT.

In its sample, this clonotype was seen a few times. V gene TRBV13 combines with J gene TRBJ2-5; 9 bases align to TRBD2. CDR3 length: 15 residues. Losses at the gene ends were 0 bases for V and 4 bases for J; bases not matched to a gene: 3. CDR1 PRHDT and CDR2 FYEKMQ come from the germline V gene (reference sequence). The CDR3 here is CASSLGLAGTETQYF. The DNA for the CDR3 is TGTGCCAGCAGCTTAGGTCTAGCGGGGACAGAGACCCAGTACTTC.

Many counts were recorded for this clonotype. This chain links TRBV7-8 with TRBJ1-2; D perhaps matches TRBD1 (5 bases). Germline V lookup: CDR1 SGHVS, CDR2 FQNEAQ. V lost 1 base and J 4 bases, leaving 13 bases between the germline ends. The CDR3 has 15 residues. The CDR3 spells CASSLGGTGPYGYTF. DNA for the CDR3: TGTGCCAGCAGCTTAGGCGGTACAGGACCCTATGGCTACACCTTC.

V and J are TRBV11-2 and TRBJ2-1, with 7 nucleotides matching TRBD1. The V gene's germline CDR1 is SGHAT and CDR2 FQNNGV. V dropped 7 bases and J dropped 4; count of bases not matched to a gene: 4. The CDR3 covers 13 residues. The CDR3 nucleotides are TGTGCCAGCATCGGACAGGCATACAATGAGCAGTTCTTC. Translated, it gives CASIGQAYNEQFF.